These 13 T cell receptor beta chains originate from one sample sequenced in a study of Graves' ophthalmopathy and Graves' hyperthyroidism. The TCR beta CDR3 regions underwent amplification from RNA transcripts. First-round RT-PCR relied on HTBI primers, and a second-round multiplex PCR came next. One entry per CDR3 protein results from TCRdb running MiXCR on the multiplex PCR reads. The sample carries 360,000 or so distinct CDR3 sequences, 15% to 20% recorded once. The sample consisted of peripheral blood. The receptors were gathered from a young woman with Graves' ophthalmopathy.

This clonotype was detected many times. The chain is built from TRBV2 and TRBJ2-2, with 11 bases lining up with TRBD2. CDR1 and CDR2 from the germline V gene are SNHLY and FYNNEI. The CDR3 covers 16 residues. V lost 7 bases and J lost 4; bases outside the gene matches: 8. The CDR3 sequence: CASKIAGGRGTGELFF. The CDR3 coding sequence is TGTGCCAGCAAAATAGCGGGAGGGCGTGGCACCGGGGAGCTGTTTTTT.

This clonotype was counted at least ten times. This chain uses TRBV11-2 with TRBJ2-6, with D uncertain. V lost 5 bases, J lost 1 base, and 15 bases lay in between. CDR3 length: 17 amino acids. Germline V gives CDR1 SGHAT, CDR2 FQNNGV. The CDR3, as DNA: TGTGCCAGCAGCGTCATACAAACACCATCTGGGGCCAACGTCCTGACTTTC. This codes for CASSVIQTPSGANVLTF.

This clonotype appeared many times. CDR3 nucleotides: TGTGCCAGCAGGGGATTGGACGGGGGGATGGTGGACATTCAGTACTTC. Its translation is CASRGLDGGMVDIQYF. V usage is TRBV6-5 and J usage is TRBJ2-4, with TRBD2 identical over 7 bases. Germline CDR1 is MNHEY and CDR2 is SVGAGI. V lost 6 bases, J lost 8 bases, and 16 bases stayed unmatched. The CDR3 is 16 amino acids.

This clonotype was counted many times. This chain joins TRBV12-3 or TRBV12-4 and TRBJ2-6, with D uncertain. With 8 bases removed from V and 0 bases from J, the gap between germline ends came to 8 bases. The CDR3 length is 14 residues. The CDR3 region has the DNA TGTGCCAGCGTTTGGGGCTCTGGGGCCAACGTCCTGACTTTC. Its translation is CASVWGSGANVLTF.

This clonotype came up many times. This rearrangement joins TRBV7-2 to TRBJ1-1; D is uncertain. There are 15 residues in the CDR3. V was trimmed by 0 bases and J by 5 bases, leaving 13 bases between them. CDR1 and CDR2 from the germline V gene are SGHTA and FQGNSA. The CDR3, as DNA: TGTGCCAGCAGCTTAGCATCGGACCCTGGGACTGAAGCTTTCTTT. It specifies CASSLASDPGTEAFF. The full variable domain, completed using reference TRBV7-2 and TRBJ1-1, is GAGVSQSPSNKVTEKGKDVELRCDPISGHTALYWYRQSLGQGLEFLIYFQGNSAPDKSGLPSDRFSAERTGGSVSTLTIQRTQQEDSAVYLCASSLASDPGTEAFFGQGTRLTVV.

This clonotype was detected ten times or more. The CDR3 spells CSAKVAGELFF. CDR3 sequence (DNA): TGCAGTGCGAAGGTGGCCGGGGAGCTGTTTTTT. The chain has TRBV20-1 and TRBJ2-2; D not certain. The CDR3 consists of 11 residues. CDR1 DFQATT and CDR2 SNEGSKA come from the germline V gene (reference sequence). Trimming removed 6 bases at V and 6 bases at J, with 8 bases between.

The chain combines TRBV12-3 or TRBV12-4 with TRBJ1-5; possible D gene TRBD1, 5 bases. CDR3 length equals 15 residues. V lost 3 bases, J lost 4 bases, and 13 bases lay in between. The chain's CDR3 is CASSLGPGGNQPQHF. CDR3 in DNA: TGTGCCAGCAGTTTGGGACCGGGCGGTAATCAGCCCCAGCATTTT.

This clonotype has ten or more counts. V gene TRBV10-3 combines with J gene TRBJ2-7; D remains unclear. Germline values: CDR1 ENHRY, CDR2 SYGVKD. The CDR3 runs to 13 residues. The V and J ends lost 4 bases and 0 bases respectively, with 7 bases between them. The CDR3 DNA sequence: TGTGCCATCAGTGTTGACTTCTCCTACGAGCAGTACTTC. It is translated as CAISVDFSYEQYF.

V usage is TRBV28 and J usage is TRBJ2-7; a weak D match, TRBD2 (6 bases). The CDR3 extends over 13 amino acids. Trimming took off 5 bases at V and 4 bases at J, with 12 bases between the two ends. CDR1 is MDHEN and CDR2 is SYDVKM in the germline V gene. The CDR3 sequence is CASSVGTQYEQYF. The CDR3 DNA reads TGTGCCAGCAGTGTTGGGACTCAGTACGAGCAGTACTTC.

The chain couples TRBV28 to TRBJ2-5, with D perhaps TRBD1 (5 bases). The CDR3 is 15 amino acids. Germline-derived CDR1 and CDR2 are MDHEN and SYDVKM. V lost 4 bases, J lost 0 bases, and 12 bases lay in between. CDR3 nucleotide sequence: TGTGCCAGCAGTTCCCCACAGGTGTACCAAGAGACCCAGTACTTC. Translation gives CASSSPQVYQETQYF.

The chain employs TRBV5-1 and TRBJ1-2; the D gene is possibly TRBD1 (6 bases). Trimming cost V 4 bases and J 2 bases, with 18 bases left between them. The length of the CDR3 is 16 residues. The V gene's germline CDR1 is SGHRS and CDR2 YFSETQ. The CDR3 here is CASSTRERTANYGYTF. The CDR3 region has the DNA TGCGCCAGCAGCACGAGGGAGAGGACAGCAAACTATGGCTACACCTTC.

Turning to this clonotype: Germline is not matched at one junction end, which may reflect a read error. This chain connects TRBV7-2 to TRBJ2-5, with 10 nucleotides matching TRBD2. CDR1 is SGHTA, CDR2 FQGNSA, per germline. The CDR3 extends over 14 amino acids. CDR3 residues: CASSLSGTSESGNF. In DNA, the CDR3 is TGTGCCAGCAGCCTCTCCGGGACTAGCGAGTCTGGGAACTTC.

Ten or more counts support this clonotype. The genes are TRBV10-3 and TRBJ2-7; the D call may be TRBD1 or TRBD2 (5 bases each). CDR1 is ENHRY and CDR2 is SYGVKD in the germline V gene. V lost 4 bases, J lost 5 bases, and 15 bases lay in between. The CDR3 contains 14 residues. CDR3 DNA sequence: TGTGCCATCAGTGGCGACGGGGCGACTAACGAGCAGTACTTC. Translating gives CAISGDGATNEQYF.